Each of the 11 T cell receptor beta chains below was sequenced from the same sample in a study of cytomegalovirus exposure and HLA in healthy donors. 60 Vbeta and 13 Jbeta primers were used in PCR. Some clones are missing from TCRdb's copy, which holds only in-frame ones; the method was immunoSEQ multiplex PCR. The sample has roughly 130,000 clones, less than 85% seen once. The sequenced sample consisted of PBMCs. These receptor sequences come from a middle-aged woman in good health and CMV-seropositive.

The chain carries TRBV16 and TRBJ1-2; D is undetermined. This CDR3 has 13 amino acids. CDR1 is KGHSY and CDR2 is FQNENV in the germline V gene. Deletions cut 0 bases from V and 8 bases from J, with 10 bases between. CDR3 region: CASSQSSAGGYTF. The CDR3 DNA sequence: TGTGCCAGCAGCCAATCAAGTGCTGGCGGCTACACCTTC.

The V call is TRBV7-9, the J call TRBJ1-4; D is undetermined. Per the germline V gene, CDR1 is SEHNR and CDR2 is FQNEAQ (reference sequence). V lost 1 base and J lost 7, with 13 bases in between. This CDR3 comprises 15 residues. In DNA, the CDR3 is TGTGCCAGCAGCTTAGAATCGTGGAGTAGTGAAAAACTGTTTTTT. It codes for CASSLESWSSEKLFF. Complete variable domain (other parts from reference TRBV7-9 and TRBJ1-4): DTGVSQNPRHKITKRGQNVTFRCDPISEHNRLYWYRQTLGQGPEFLTYFQNEAQLEKSRLLSDRFSAERPKGSFSTLEIQRTEQGDSAMYLCASSLESWSSEKLFFGSGTQLSVL.

This clone was counted a few times. The chain couples TRBV2 to TRBJ1-2; D is perhaps TRBD1 (6 bases). V was shortened by 4 bases and J by 8 bases, with 14 bases between the two germline ends. CDR1 and CDR2 from the germline V gene are SNHLY and FYNNEI. The CDR3 is 13 residues long. CDR3 sequence: CASSGEQGHGYTF. Here the CDR3 DNA reads TGTGCCAGCAGTGGGGAACAGGGTCACGGCTACACCTTC.

The V and J genes are TRBV5-5 and TRBJ1-1; D gene unclear. Germline V gene lookup returns CDR1 SGHKS and CDR2 YYEKEE (reference sequence). Trimming shortened V by 6 bases and J by 2 bases, and 17 bases separated the two germline ends. The CDR3 is made up of 15 amino acids. CDR3 nucleotides: TGTGCCAGCAACTTTGAGGCGGTAGTTAACACTGAAGCTTTCTTT. It codes for CASNFEAVVNTEAFF.

V gene TRBV5-5 combines with J gene TRBJ2-7, with TRBD1 as a possible D gene (5 bases). The CDR3 sequence is 15 residues long. Germline V gives CDR1 SGHKS, CDR2 YYEKEE (reference sequence). Trimming cost V 2 bases and J 4 bases, with 16 bases left between them. CDR3: CASSFLIGHGYEQYF. CDR3 DNA sequence: TGTGCCAGCAGCTTCCTCATTGGACACGGATACGAGCAGTACTTC.

This clone was counted a few times. The chain has TRBV6-5 and TRBJ2-7; TRBD1 matches at 9 bases. CDR1 and CDR2 from the germline V gene are MNHEY and SVGAGI. The CDR3 consists of 14 residues. Trimming cost V 7 bases and J 1 base; bases outside gene matches: 5. The CDR3 is CASTPGTGSYEQYF. The CDR3 DNA follows: TGTGCCAGCACCCCCGGGACAGGGTCCTACGAGCAGTACTTC.

This clone was found a few times. The chain has TRBV2 and TRBJ1-1; 8 bases fit TRBD1. The CDR3 spans 12 residues. Germline CDR1 and CDR2: SNHLY and FYNNEI. The V gene end was trimmed by 6 bases and the J gene end by 8 bases; junction bases not matched to a gene: 5. The DNA for the CDR3 is TGTGCCAGCAGGGGGGACAGGTTAGAAGCTTTCTTT. Its protein product is CASRGDRLEAFF.

This clone was counted a few times. The rearrangement joins TRBV6-1 to TRBJ2-1, with TRBD2 matching 8 bases. Trimming cost V 1 base and J 7 bases; bases outside gene matches: 3. The CDR3 length is 14 residues. Germline V gene sequence: CDR1 MNHNS, CDR2 SASEGT. The CDR3 protein is CASSEGLARNEQFF. CDR3 nucleotide sequence: TGTGCCAGCAGTGAAGGACTAGCGCGAAATGAGCAGTTCTTC.

This clone was seen more than once but under ten times. The chain recombines TRBV5-1 with TRBJ1-4; 7 bases line up with TRBD1. V lost 3 bases to trimming and J lost 4 bases; unmatched junction nucleotides: 12. The V gene's germline CDR1 is SGHRS and CDR2 YFSETQ. This CDR3 has 17 residues. DNA of the CDR3: TGCGCCAGCAGCTCCGCTCGACGGGACAGTAGTAATGAAAAACTGTTTTTT. Translating gives CASSSARRDSSNEKLFF.

The chain employs TRBV5-4 and TRBJ2-3; D uncertain. The V and J ends lost 2 bases and 1 base respectively, with 14 bases between them. The CDR3 covers 16 residues. Germline-derived CDR1 and CDR2 are SGHNT and YYREEE (reference sequence). The CDR3 loop reads CASSFRVPAGTDTQYF. The CDR3 DNA follows: TGTGCCAGCAGCTTCCGAGTCCCTGCGGGCACAGATACGCAGTATTTT.

The chain links TRBV9 to TRBJ1-1; the match to TRBD1 covers 12 bases. The V segment lost 5 bases and the J segment 3 bases; nucleotides outside the gene matches: 8. The CDR3 is 16 residues long. Looked up from germline, CDR1 is SGDLS and CDR2 is YYNGEE. Written as DNA, the CDR3 is TGTGCCAGCAGTCCAACCGGGACAGGGGGCTACACTGAAGCTTTCTTT. Its translation is CASSPTGTGGYTEAFF.